The next 22 T cell receptor beta chains were all read from a single sample in a study of human T cells and chemical hapten exposure. One entry per CDR3 protein results from TCRdb running MiXCR on the RACE reads. The sample contains roughly 100,000 distinct CDR3 sequences, around 8.8% of which appear only once. Time point of the sample: healthy volunteer bleed at 2 weeks. Whole blood, unfractionated, served as the material for total RNA extraction. The specimen was whole blood. The receptors were sampled from a female donor in good health. Some clones in this sample may be carry-over from other donors' samples.

This clonotype was seen a few times. This sequence joins TRBV4-1 and TRBJ2-1, with 8 bases lining up with TRBD2. Trimming cost V 1 base and J 3 bases; bases outside gene matches: 5. Germline V gives CDR1 MGHRA, CDR2 YSYEKL. This CDR3 is 16 amino acids long. The CDR3 DNA follows: TGCGCCAGCAGCCAAGCACGCGGGGGGAACTACAATGAGCAGTTCTTC. Residues: CASSQARGGNYNEQFF.

The chain is built from TRBV7-2 and TRBJ2-3; D possibly corresponds to TRBD1 (6 bases). CDR1 and CDR2 from the germline V gene are SGHTA and FQGNSA. V was cut by 7 bases and J by 4 bases, with 15 bases left in between. The CDR3 spans 14 residues. The CDR3 bases are TGTGCCAGCACCTCTGACAGGTCATCAGATACGCAGTATTTT. Protein sequence: CASTSDRSSDTQYF.

This clonotype was detected ten times or more. The chain has TRBV20-1 and TRBJ2-3, with D possibly being TRBD2 (6 bases). This CDR3 spans 15 amino acids. Germline loops: CDR1 DFQATT, CDR2 SNEGSKA (reference sequence). V lost 0 bases, J lost 3 bases, and 13 bases lay in between. Here the CDR3 DNA reads TGCAGTGCTAGAGATCTAATAGGGAGGACAGATACGCAGTATTTT. Protein product: CSARDLIGRTDTQYF.

The V call is TRBV5-1, the J call TRBJ2-3, with D unresolved. Trimming took off 4 bases at V and 0 bases at J, with 12 bases between the two ends. The CDR3 covers 15 residues. Germline V gives CDR1 SGHRS, CDR2 YFSETQ. The CDR3 loop is CASSGIQSSTDTQYF. The CDR3 DNA is TGCGCCAGCAGCGGCATCCAATCGAGCACAGATACGCAGTATTTT.

There are a few counts of this clonotype. The genes are TRBV30 and TRBJ1-2, with D maybe TRBD1 (5 bases). Germline CDR1 GTSNPN, CDR2 SVGIG (reference sequence). This CDR3 has 13 residues. Trimming cost V 4 bases and J 4 bases, with 13 bases left between them. CDR3: CAWIGGTGYGYTF. The DNA for the CDR3 is TGTGCCTGGATAGGTGGGACCGGCTATGGCTACACCTTC.

This clonotype was observed a few times. The chain links TRBV5-1 to TRBJ2-2; 8 positions match TRBD2. Trimming cost V 3 bases and J 5 bases; bases outside gene matches: 9. This CDR3 spans 16 amino acids. CDR1 is SGHRS, CDR2 YFSETQ, per germline. The CDR3, as DNA: TGCGCCAGCAGCTATGGCCAGCGGGAGAGGACCGGGGAGCTGTTTTTT. Its translation is CASSYGQRERTGELFF.

This clonotype was observed a handful of times. The rearrangement joins TRBV9 to TRBJ1-1; the D gene is possibly TRBD1 (5 bases). The CDR3 sequence is 14 residues long. Germline V CDR1 and CDR2: SGDLS, YYNGEE. Trimming left V 4 bases short and J 1 base short, with 11 bases between. The CDR3 sequence is CASSYIGANTEAFF. The CDR3 DNA is TGTGCCAGCAGCTACATTGGGGCGAACACTGAAGCTTTCTTT.

The rearrangement uses TRBV6-5 and TRBJ2-7, with D possibly being TRBD1 (5 bases). The V gene lost 4 bases and the J gene lost 6 bases, with 10 bases spanning the gap. The CDR3 is 12 residues long. The germline CDR1 and CDR2 sequences are MNHEY and SVGAGI. This chain's CDR3 is CASSSLGREQYF. The CDR3 DNA is TGTGCCAGCAGTTCACTGGGGCGCGAGCAGTACTTC.

This clonotype has a handful of counts. This sequence joins TRBV6-1 and TRBJ2-7, with a weak D call TRBD1 (6 bases). This CDR3 spans 15 amino acids. The V end lost 1 base, the J end lost 2 bases, and 12 bases lay between the germline ends. Germline-derived CDR1 and CDR2 are MNHNS and SASEGT. The CDR3, as DNA: TGTGCCAGCAGTGAAGGGACAGTATCTACCTACGAGCAGTACTTC. Its translation is CASSEGTVSTYEQYF.

This clonotype was seen repeatedly, ten times or more. This chain links TRBV12-3 or TRBV12-4 with TRBJ2-3; 11 positions match TRBD2. The CDR3 is 15 amino acids. V shed 6 bases and J 2 bases; nucleotides not matched to a gene: 4. The CDR3 sequence is CASRRLAGFTDTQYF. The CDR3 DNA is TGTGCCAGCAGAAGACTAGCGGGATTCACAGATACGCAGTATTTT.

Regarding this clonotype: This sequence may be a read error, since a much larger clone differs from it by one base. This sequence joins TRBV7-9 and TRBJ2-3, with D possibly being TRBD1 (7 bases). This CDR3 comprises 14 residues. The germline V gene encodes CDR1 SEHNR and CDR2 FQNEAQ (reference sequence). The DNA of the CDR3 is TGTGCCAGCGATGGGGGGACAGTCACAGATATGCAGTATTTT. Amino acids: CASDGGTVTDMQYF.

This clonotype was found many times. The rearrangement joins TRBV9 to TRBJ2-7; D gene unclear. The CDR3 length is 16 residues. V was cut by 0 bases and J by 2 bases, with 15 bases left in between. CDR1 and CDR2 (germline): SGDLS, YYNGEE. This CDR3 is CASSVEKQTPPYEQYF. The CDR3 DNA is TGTGCCAGCAGCGTAGAGAAACAAACTCCACCCTACGAGCAGTACTTC.

The gene calls are TRBV20-1 and TRBJ1-6; tentatively, D is TRBD1 (6 bases). V lost 3 bases and J lost 10, with 16 bases in between. This CDR3 has 14 residues. Germline V gives CDR1 DFQATT, CDR2 SNEGSKA (reference sequence). CDR3 protein: CSASTGLGGSPLHF. The DNA for the CDR3 is TGCAGTGCTAGTACAGGGCTTGGTGGGTCACCCCTCCACTTT.

This clonotype was seen at least ten times. This chain links TRBV6-1 with TRBJ1-5; D ambiguous. Looked up from germline, CDR1 is MNHNS and CDR2 is SASEGT. V was pared by 0 bases and J by 5 bases, with 11 bases between. The CDR3 has 15 amino acids. The CDR3: CASSEAAGSYQPQHF. In nucleotides, the CDR3 is TGTGCCAGCAGTGAAGCTGCCGGGTCTTATCAGCCCCAGCATTTT.

The chain links TRBV5-1 to TRBJ2-3; 13 bases map to TRBD2. Germline CDR1 SGHRS, CDR2 YFSETQ. The CDR3 contains 15 residues. Trimming at V came to 3 bases and at J to 5 bases, leaving 3 bases not matched to a gene. CDR3 in amino acids: CASSSGLAGLDTQYF. CDR3 DNA sequence: TGCGCCAGCAGCTCGGGACTAGCGGGACTAGATACGCAGTATTTT.

In this sample, this clonotype turned up a few times. V usage is TRBV6-4 and J usage is TRBJ1-1, with 9 bases aligning to TRBD1. CDR1 and CDR2 (germline): MRHNA, SNTAGT. Trimming cost V 6 bases and J 4 bases; bases outside gene matches: 6. CDR3 length: 14 amino acids. DNA for the CDR3: TGTGCCAGCAGGGAGGACAGGGGTGGCACTGAAGCTTTCTTT. Translation: CASREDRGGTEAFF.

The chain is built from TRBV10-2 and TRBJ2-7, with 9 positions matching TRBD2. Germline V gene sequence: CDR1 WSHSY, CDR2 SAAADI. V was clipped by 2 bases and J by 0 bases; unmatched bases: 8. The CDR3 length is 17 residues. The CDR3 nucleotides read TGCGCCAGCAGTGAGCACCTGGTAGCGGGGGACTCCTACGAGCAGTACTTC. The encoded protein is CASSEHLVAGDSYEQYF.

DNA of the CDR3: TGTGCCAGCAGCTATAGATCGAACACCGGGGAGCTGTTTTTT. Protein sequence: CASSYRSNTGELFF. The rearrangement uses TRBV3-1 and TRBJ2-2; no definite D call. Germline values: CDR1 LGHDT, CDR2 YNNKEL (reference sequence). The CDR3 is 14 amino acids. V lost 5 bases and J lost 0, with 7 bases in between.

This clonotype was seen repeatedly, ten times or more. For the CDR3, the DNA is TGCAGTGCCCCCTGGACCGGCACAGATACGCAGTATTTT. This codes for CSAPWTGTDTQYF. J is TRBJ2-3 and V is TRBV20-1, with D hard to call. This CDR3 has 13 amino acids. From germline, CDR1 is DFQATT and CDR2 SNEGSKA (reference sequence). V was cut by 6 bases and J by 1 base, with 11 bases left in between.

This clonotype was counted only a few times. The rearrangement joins TRBV5-1 to TRBJ2-1, with 10 positions matching TRBD2. Looked up from germline, CDR1 is SGHRS and CDR2 is YFSETQ. The CDR3 loop spans 15 amino acids. Trimming cost V 0 bases and J 9 bases; bases outside gene matches: 6. The CDR3 bases are TGCGCCAGCAGCTTGGTCACTAGCGGGATCGCTGAGCAGTTCTTC. It is translated as CASSLVTSGIAEQFF.

The CDR3 region has the DNA TGCAGTGCTAGAATCGGGGGAGGGGAGACCCAGTACTTC. It specifies CSARIGGGETQYF. The chain links TRBV20-1 to TRBJ2-5, with 7 bases lining up with TRBD2. With V trimmed by 2 bases and J by 5 bases, 5 bases remained unmatched. Looked up from germline, CDR1 is DFQATT and CDR2 is SNEGSKA (reference sequence). The CDR3 consists of 13 residues.

This clonotype has a count of ten or more. The chain is built from TRBV12-3 or TRBV12-4 and TRBJ1-5; no firm D call. V was shortened by 3 bases and J by 3 bases, with 9 bases between the two germline ends. The CDR3 contains 14 residues. CDR3 DNA: TGTGCCAGCAGTTTGCTTGGCCCCAATCAGCCCCAGCATTTT. Protein sequence: CASSLLGPNQPQHF.